This TCR beta chain originates from a study of cytomegalovirus exposure and HLA in healthy donors. Study-wide results and caveats: In an earlier analysis, most TCR beta V segments were productive about 87% or about 30% of the time.

This CDR3 contains 13 residues. V was cut by 10 bases and J by 9 bases, with 16 bases left in between. Germline CDR1 is MNHEY and CDR2 is SVGAGI. For this clone: Its antigen remains unknown.

In the PCR, 60 Vbeta and 13 Jbeta primers were used. The assay was immunoSEQ multiplex PCR, and TCRdb's table has in-frame clones only and misses some. This table has tens of thousands of clones, roughly 44% appearing once. The receptor was isolated from a woman aged 50 to 60 in good health and CMV-seronegative. The sequencing input was PBMCs. This chain uses TRBV6-5 with TRBJ1-6, with TRBD1 as a possible D gene (5 bases). In DNA form, the CDR3 reads TGTGCCACCTATCAGGGTAGGGGTTCACCCCTCCACTTT. Its translation is CATYQGRGSPLHF.